A single TCR beta chain is shown here with its context. Original methodology: Estimation of nucleated cell counts was performed using reference gene primer amplification. Sequencing was performed with immunoSEQ multiplex PCR; in TCRdb, only in-frame clones are kept and a portion is missing. The V and J calls and clone size come from that table; D and trimming were worked out from the DNA. The sample has tens of thousands of clones, 75% to 90% seen once; the top ten hold approximately 31%. The sample comes from a study of blood T cell repertoires in COVID-19. V shed 2 bases, J shed 10 bases, and the junction held 5 bases outside the gene matches. Germline CDR1 and CDR2: SGHAT and FQNNGV. The CDR3 extends over 14 amino acids.

The source is a woman of 80 years or more with active or convalescent COVID-19. V gene TRBV11-2 combines with J gene TRBJ1-1; 12 bases line up with TRBD1. The sequencing input was peripheral blood. CDR3 DNA sequence: TGTGCCAGCAGCTTAAGGGACAGGGGGCTCGGAGCTTTCTTT. Encoded protein: CASSLRDRGLGAFF.